This TCR beta chain was identified during a study of blood T cell repertoires in COVID-19. Study as a whole: T cells, B-cell-depleted T cells, or PBMCs provided the cDNA or gDNA that served as material.

Generated by immunoSEQ multiplex PCR, the TCRdb table keeps only in-frame clones and is missing some. The data contain around 93,000 clones, 87% of them singletons. The J segment lost 2 bases and the V segment lost 8 bases, leaving 5 bases of the junction unmatched. The V gene's germline CDR1 is KGHSH and CDR2 LQKENI. There are 13 residues in the CDR3. Input material: peripheral blood. This rearrangement joins TRBV18 to TRBJ1-1, with 7 bases aligning to TRBD1. This TCR came from a human donor in a cohort sampled during active COVID-19. The CDR3 loop is CASAGQFNTEAFF. The CDR3, as DNA: TGTGCCAGCGCGGGACAGTTTAACACTGAAGCTTTCTTT.